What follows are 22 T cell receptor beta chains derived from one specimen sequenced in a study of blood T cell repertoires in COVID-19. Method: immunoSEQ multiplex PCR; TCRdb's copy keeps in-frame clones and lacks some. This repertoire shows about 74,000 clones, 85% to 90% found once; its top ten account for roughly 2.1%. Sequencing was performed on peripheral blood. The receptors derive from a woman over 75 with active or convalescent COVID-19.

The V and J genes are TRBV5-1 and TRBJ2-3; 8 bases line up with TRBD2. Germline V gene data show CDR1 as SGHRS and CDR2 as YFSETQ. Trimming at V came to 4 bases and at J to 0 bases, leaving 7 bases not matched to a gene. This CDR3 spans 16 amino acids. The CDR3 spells CASSKIAGPSTDTQYF. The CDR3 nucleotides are TGCGCCAGCAGCAAGATAGCGGGGCCTAGCACAGATACGCAGTATTTT.

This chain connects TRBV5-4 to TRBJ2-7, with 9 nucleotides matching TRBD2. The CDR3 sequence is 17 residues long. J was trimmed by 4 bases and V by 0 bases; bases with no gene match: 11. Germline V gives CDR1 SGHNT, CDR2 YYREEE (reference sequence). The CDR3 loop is CASSLEGASGAYYEQYF. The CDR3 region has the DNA TGTGCCAGCAGCTTGGAGGGCGCTAGCGGGGCCTATTACGAGCAGTACTTC.

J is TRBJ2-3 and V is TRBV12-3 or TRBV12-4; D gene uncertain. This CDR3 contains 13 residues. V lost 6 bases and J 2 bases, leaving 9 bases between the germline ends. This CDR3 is CASSQDTTDTQYF. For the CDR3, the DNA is TGTGCCAGCAGCCAAGACACCACAGATACGCAGTATTTT.

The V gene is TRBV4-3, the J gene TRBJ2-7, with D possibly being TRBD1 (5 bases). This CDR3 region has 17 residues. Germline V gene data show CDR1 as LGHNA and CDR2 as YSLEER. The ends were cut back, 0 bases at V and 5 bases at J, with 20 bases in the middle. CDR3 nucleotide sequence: TGCGCCAGCAGCCAAGATCAGCGATTGGACACGGGCCACGAGCAGTACTTC. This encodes CASSQDQRLDTGHEQYF.

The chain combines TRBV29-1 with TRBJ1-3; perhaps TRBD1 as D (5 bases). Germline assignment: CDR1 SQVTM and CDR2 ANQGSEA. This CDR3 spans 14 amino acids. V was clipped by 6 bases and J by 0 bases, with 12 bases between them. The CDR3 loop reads CSVRQGGSGNTIYF. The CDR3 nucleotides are TGCAGCGTAAGGCAGGGCGGCTCTGGAAACACCATATATTTT.

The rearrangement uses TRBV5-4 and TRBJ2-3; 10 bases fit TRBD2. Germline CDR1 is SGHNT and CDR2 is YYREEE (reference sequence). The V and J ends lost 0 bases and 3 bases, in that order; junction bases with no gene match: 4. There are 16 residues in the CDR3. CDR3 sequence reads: CASSLVGTSVTDTQYF. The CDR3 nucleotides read TGTGCCAGCAGCTTGGTGGGGACTAGCGTGACAGATACGCAGTATTTT.

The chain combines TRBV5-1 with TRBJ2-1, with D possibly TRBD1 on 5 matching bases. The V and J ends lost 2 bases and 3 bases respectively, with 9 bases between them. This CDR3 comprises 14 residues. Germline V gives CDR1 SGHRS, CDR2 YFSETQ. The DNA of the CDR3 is TGCGCCAGCAGCTTTCAGGGTAACTACAATGAGCAGTTCTTC. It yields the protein CASSFQGNYNEQFF. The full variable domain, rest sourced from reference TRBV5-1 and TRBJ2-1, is KAGVTQTPRYLIKTRGQQVTLSCSPISGHRSVSWYQQTPGQGLQFLFEYFSETQRNKGNFPGRFSGRQFSNSRSEMNVSTLELGDSALYLCASSFQGNYNEQFFGPGTRLTVL.

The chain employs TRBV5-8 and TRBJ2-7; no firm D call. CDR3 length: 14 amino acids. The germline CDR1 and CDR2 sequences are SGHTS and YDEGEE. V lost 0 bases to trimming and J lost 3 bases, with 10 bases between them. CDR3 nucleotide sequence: TGTGCCAGCAGCTTGGTTCCCCAACTCTACGAGCAGTACTTC. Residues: CASSLVPQLYEQYF.

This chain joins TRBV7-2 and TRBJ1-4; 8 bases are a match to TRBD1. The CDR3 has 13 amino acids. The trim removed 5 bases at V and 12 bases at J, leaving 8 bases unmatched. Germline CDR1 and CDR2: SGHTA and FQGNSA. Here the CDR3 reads CASSPRTGLELFF. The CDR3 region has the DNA TGTGCCAGCAGCCCCCGGACAGGGTTGGAACTGTTTTTT.

The CDR3 protein is CASSPQGGNTIYF. In DNA, the CDR3 is TGTGCCAGCAGCCCCCAGGGAGGAAACACCATATATTTT. The V and J genes are TRBV7-9 and TRBJ1-3; a weak D match, TRBD1 (5 bases). The germline V and J ends were trimmed by 5 bases and 4 bases, with 9 bases remaining between them. The CDR3 totals 13 residues. CDR1 SEHNR and CDR2 FQNEAQ come from the germline V gene (reference sequence).

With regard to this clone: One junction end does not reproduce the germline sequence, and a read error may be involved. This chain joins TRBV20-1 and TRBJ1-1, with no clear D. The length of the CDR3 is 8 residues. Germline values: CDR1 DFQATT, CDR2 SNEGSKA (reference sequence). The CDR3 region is CSARGPPF. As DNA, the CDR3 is TGCAGTGCTAGAGGGCCCCCTTTT.

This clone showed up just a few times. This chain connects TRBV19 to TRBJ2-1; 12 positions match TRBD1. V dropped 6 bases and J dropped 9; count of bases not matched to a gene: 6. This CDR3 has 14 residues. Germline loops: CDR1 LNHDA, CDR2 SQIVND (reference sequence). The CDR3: CASSRDRGHSEQFF. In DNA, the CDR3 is TGTGCCAGTAGCCGGGACAGGGGGCACAGTGAGCAGTTCTTC. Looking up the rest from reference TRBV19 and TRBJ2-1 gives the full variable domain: DGGITQSPKYLFRKEGQNVTLSCEQNLNHDAMYWYRQDPGQGLRLIYYSQIVNDFQKGDIAEGYSVSREKKESFPLTVTSAQKNPTAFYLCASSRDRGHSEQFFGPGTRLTVL.

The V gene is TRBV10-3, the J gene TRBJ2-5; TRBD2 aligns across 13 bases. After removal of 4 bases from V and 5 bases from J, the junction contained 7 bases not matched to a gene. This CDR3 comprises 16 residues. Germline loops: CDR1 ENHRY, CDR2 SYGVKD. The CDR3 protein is CAISATSGGPGETQYF. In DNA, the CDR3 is TGTGCCATCAGTGCGACTAGCGGGGGGCCCGGGGAGACCCAGTACTTC.

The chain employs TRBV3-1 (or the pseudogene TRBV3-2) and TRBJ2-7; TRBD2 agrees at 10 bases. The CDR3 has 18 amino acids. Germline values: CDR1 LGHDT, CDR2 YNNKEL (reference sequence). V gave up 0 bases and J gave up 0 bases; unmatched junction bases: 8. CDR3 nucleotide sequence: TGTGCCAGCAGCCAAGATTGGCTTAGCGGGAGGAACTCCTACGAGCAGTACTTC. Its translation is CASSQDWLSGRNSYEQYF.

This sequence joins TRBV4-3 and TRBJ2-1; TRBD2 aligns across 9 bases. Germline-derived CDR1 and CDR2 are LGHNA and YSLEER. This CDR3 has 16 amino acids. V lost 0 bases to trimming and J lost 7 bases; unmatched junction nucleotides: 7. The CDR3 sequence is CASSQDEAGGSNEQFF. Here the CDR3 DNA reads TGCGCCAGCAGCCAAGATGAGGCGGGAGGGTCGAATGAGCAGTTCTTC.

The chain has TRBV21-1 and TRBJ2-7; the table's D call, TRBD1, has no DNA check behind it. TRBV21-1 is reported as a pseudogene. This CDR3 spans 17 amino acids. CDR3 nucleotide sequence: TGTGCCAGCAGCAAAGTTTCCCCAGTGACAGGGACTTACGAGCAGTACTTC. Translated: CASSKVSPVTGTYEQYF.

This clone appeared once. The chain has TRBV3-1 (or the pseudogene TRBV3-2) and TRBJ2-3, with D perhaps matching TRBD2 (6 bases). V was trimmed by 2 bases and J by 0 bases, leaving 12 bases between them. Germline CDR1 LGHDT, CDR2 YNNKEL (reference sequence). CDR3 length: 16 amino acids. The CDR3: CASSQLAGTSTDTQYF. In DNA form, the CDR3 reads TGTGCCAGCAGCCAACTAGCCGGGACTAGCACAGATACGCAGTATTTT.

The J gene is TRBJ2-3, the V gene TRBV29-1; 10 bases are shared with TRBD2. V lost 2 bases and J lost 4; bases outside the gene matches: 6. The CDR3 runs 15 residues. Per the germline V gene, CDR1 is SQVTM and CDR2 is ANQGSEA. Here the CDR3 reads CSVELAGVGPDTQYF. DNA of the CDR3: TGCAGCGTTGAACTAGCGGGGGTCGGGCCAGATACGCAGTATTTT.

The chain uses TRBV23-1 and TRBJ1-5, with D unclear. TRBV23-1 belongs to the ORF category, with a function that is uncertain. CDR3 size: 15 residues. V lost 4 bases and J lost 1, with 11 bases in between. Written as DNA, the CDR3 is TGCGCCAGCAGTCCCCAAGGAGGGAGCAATCAGCCCCAGCATTTT. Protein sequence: CASSPQGGSNQPQHF.

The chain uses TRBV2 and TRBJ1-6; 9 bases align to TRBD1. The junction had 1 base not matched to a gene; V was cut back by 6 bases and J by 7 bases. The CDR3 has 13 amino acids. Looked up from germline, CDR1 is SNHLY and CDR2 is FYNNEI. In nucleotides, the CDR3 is TGTGCCAGCAGGGACAGGGGAAATTCACCCCTCCACTTT. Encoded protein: CASRDRGNSPLHF.

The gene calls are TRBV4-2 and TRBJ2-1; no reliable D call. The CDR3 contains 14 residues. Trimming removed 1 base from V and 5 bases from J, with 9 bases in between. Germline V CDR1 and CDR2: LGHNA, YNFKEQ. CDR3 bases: TGTGCCAGCAGCCAAGTTCCGGAGAACAATGAGCAGTTCTTC. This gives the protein CASSQVPENNEQFF.

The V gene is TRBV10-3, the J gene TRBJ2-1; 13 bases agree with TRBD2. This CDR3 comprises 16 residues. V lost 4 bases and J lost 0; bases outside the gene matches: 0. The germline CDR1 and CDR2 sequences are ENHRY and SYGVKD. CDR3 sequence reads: CAISGTSGSSYNEQFF. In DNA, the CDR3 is TGTGCCATCAGTGGGACTAGCGGGAGCTCCTACAATGAGCAGTTCTTC.